This TCR beta chain was captured in a study of T cells in Graves' hyperthyroidism and ophthalmopathy. Whole-study findings and limits: A model of 13 V-J pairs discriminated ophthalmopathy from stable hyperthyroidism.

CDR3 length: 16 residues. CDR1 is ENHRY, CDR2 SYGVKD, per germline. V was clipped by 2 bases and J by 4 bases; unmatched bases: 7. Orbital computed tomography, thyroid ultrasound, serum thyroxine and TRAb, and clinical symptoms together informed the diagnoses. The investigators amplified TCR beta CDR3 regions from RNA transcripts. The study used the HTBI primer set for a first-round RT-PCR of the TCR CDR3. One entry per CDR3 protein, called by TCRdb with MiXCR from the multiplex PCR reads. The sample carries under 450,000 distinct CDR3 sequences, roughly 15% recorded once. This clonotype was observed at least ten times. Antigen specificity is unknown.

The genes are TRBV10-3 and TRBJ2-1, with 8 bases lining up with TRBD2. The TCR comes from a young woman with Graves' hyperthyroidism that later progressed to Graves' ophthalmopathy. Specimen: blood. The CDR3 DNA follows: TGTGCCATCAGTGAGGGCGGAGCGGGAGTATACAATGAGCAGTTCTTC. It translates to CAISEGGAGVYNEQFF.